A selection of T cell receptor beta chains follows, all from one sample in a study of blood T cell repertoires in COVID-19. Some clones are missing from TCRdb's copy, which holds only in-frame ones; the method was immunoSEQ multiplex PCR. The table has tens of thousands of clones, approximately 85% seen once. Source material: peripheral blood. Receptor source: a human donor in a cohort sampled during active COVID-19. The CDR3 runs from the conserved cysteine through the conserved F or W. The order of the fields is V gene, clone size, J gene, D gene, CDR3 protein, CDR3 DNA. D genes are given only for firm matches. Size tells how often a clone was seen (once, few, many) or the class of an expanded clone, and some rows leave it out.

>TRBV5-1|once|TRBJ2-1|.
CASSTGLSGNEQFF
TGCGCCAGCAGCACGGGGTTGTCGGGAAATGAGCAGTTCTTC
>TRBV19|once|TRBJ2-1|TRBD2
CASSIAAGGFDEQFF
TGTGCCAGTAGTATAGCGGCGGGAGGGTTCGATGAGCAGTTCTTC
>TRBV5-4|.|TRBJ2-2|.
CASSPLGGANTGELFF
TGTGCCAGCAGCCCCCTGGGGGGAGCGAACACCGGGGAGCTGTTTTTT
>TRBV28|.|TRBJ2-1|TRBD2
CASTSFGGLAGVYEQFF
TGTGCCAGCACTTCTTTTGGGGGACTAGCGGGGGTGTATGAGCAGTTCTTC
>TRBV5-3|.|TRBJ1-6|TRBD1
CARSQGTGVWNSPLHF
TGTGCCAGAAGCCAAGGGACAGGGGTCTGGAATTCACCCCTCCACTTT
>TRBV9|.|TRBJ2-3|TRBD2
CASSETGLGSTDTQYF
TGTGCCAGCAGCGAGACGGGACTAGGGAGCACAGATACGCAGTATTTT
>TRBV11-3|.|TRBJ2-2|TRBD1
CASSSQGAQNGELFF
TGTGCCAGCAGCTCCCAGGGGGCGCAAAACGGGGAGCTGTTTTTT
>TRBV24-1|few|TRBJ2-7|.
CATSDVSDEQYF
TGTGCCACCAGTGATGTCTCCGACGAGCAGTACTTC
>TRBV5-1|.|TRBJ1-4|.
CASRQPLGREANEKLFF
TGCGCCAGCAGGCAGCCGTTAGGGAGGGAGGCTAATGAAAAACTGTTTTTT
>TRBV7-3|.|TRBJ2-1|TRBD1
CASSSSGQGAGNEQFF
TGTGCCAGCAGCTCCTCTGGACAGGGGGCCGGGAATGAGCAGTTCTTC
>TRBV5-4|.|TRBJ2-2|TRBD2
CASSSLGGSNTGELFF
TGTGCCAGCAGCTCGTTGGGCGGGAGTAACACCGGGGAGCTGTTTTTT
>TRBV13|.|TRBJ2-2|.
CASSPRNTGELFF
TGTGCCAGCAGCCCCCGTAATACCGGGGAGCTGTTTTTT
>TRBV10-3|.|TRBJ1-1|.
CAISDSPQTSVEAFF
TGTGCCATCAGTGATTCTCCGCAAACCAGCGTCGAAGCTTTCTTT
>TRBV7-2|.|TRBJ2-1|.
CASSLGGLANNEQFF
TGTGCCAGCAGCTTAGGGGGTCTAGCCAACAATGAGCAGTTCTTC
>TRBV5-6|.|TRBJ2-5|.
CASSLVGGQETQYF
TGTGCCAGCAGCTTGGTGGGGGGCCAAGAGACCCAGTACTTC
>TRBV5-1|.|TRBJ1-1|.
CASSLQGMNTEAFF
TGCGCCAGCAGCTTGCAGGGCATGAACACTGAAGCTTTCTTT
>TRBV24-1|.|TRBJ2-5|TRBD1
CATSDSRQGEETQYF
TGTGCCACCAGTGACTCAAGACAGGGGGAAGAGACCCAGTACTTC
>TRBV25-1|.|TRBJ1-5|TRBD1
CASSGDSYNQPQHF
TGTGCCAGCAGCGGGGACAGCTACAATCAGCCCCAGCATTTT
>TRBV19|.|TRBJ1-1|.
CASSSLGQLSEAFF
TGTGCCAGTAGTTCCCTTGGACAGCTCTCTGAAGCTTTCTTT
>TRBV5-1|.|TRBJ2-2|.
CASSLPDLNTGELFF
TGCGCCAGCAGCTTGCCAGACTTGAACACCGGGGAGCTGTTTTTT
>TRBV18|.|TRBJ1-4|TRBD1
CASSNQGVEEKLFF
TGTGCCAGCTCAAATCAGGGGGTGGAGGAAAAACTGTTTTTT
>TRBV14|.|TRBJ2-2|.
CASSQVRTGELFF
TGTGCCAGCAGCCAAGTCCGGACCGGGGAGCTGTTTTTT
>TRBV5-6|.|TRBJ1-5|.
CASSIGNQPQHF
TGTGCCAGCAGCATCGGCAATCAGCCCCAGCATTTT